What follows are 7 T cell receptor beta chains derived from one specimen sequenced in a study of spatial heterogeneity in lung cancer. Findings of the study overall: Tumoral mutation counts were tracked by counts of expanded intratumoral alpha and beta TCRs.

Time point denoted: sample taken at primary tumor resection. Each CDR3 protein gets one entry after TCRdb re-called the 5' RACE reads with MiXCR. The repertoire holds 16,000 or so distinct CDR3 sequences, with approximately 6.8% as singletons. The antigens for these receptors are not known. This material consisted of lung tumor tissue, taken at surgery. The receptors come from a female donor with early-stage non-small cell lung cancer.

Concerning this clonotype itself: This beta chain turned up in a library designed for alpha chains; as an off-target read, its abundance says little. V is TRBV20-1 and J is TRBJ2-7; no clear D gene. Germline assignment: CDR1 DFQATT and CDR2 SNEGSKA (reference sequence). Trimming left V 3 bases short and J 4 bases short, with 13 bases between. This CDR3 has 13 residues. Written as DNA, the CDR3 is TGCAGTGCTAGTACGATGGACGGGTACGAGCAGTACTTC. This sequence encodes CSASTMDGYEQYF.

This clonotype was counted many times. Because the library targeted alpha chains, this beta chain is an off-target read whose size means little. The V call is TRBV10-3, the J call TRBJ2-5; D tentatively reads TRBD1 or TRBD2 (5 bases each). Germline V CDR1 and CDR2: ENHRY, SYGVKD. The CDR3 is 15 residues long. Trimming left V 2 bases short and J 2 bases short, with 12 bases between. The CDR3 region is CAISEIGTSQETQYF. The CDR3 DNA reads TGTGCCATCAGTGAGATCGGGACCTCACAAGAGACCCAGTACTTC.

This clonotype was detected ten times or more. Since the library was made to target alpha chains, this beta chain is a stray read and its abundance is not meaningful. The CDR3: CSAEKGGRDQPQHF. As DNA, the CDR3 is TGCAGTGCAGAAAAGGGAGGGCGGGATCAGCCCCAGCATTTT. The V call is TRBV20-1, the J call TRBJ1-5; D uncertain. Per germline, CDR1 DFQATT and CDR2 SNEGSKA (reference sequence). Trimming left V 6 bases short and J 5 bases short, with 17 bases between. The CDR3 runs to 14 residues.

By proportion, this clonotype is medium-sized. This beta chain came through as a stray read in a library set up for alpha chains, and its size says little. This rearrangement joins TRBV28 to TRBJ2-1; 10 nucleotides align to TRBD2. Germline CDR1 reads MDHEN; CDR2 reads SYDVKM. Trimming took 7 bases from V and 3 from J; bases not matched to a gene: 6. CDR3 length: 15 amino acids. The CDR3 nucleotides read TGTGCCAGCACTCTAGCGGGGGCGAACTACAATGAGCAGTTCTTC. This sequence encodes CASTLAGANYNEQFF.

This clonotype was recorded at least ten times. This beta chain turned up in a library designed for alpha chains; as an off-target read, its abundance says little. The rearrangement uses TRBV6-5 and TRBJ1-5; D is perhaps TRBD1 (5 bases). The CDR3 length is 17 residues. V was shortened by 6 bases and J by 2 bases, with 20 bases between the two germline ends. CDR1 and CDR2 (germline): MNHEY, SVGAGI. CDR3 DNA sequence: TGTGCCAGCAGAAAAGGTTGGGGAGGGGATCGCAATCAGCCCCAGCATTTT. Its protein is CASRKGWGGDRNQPQHF.

This clonotype has at least ten counts. This beta chain is a stray read from a library made for alpha chains; its abundance is not meaningful. This rearrangement joins TRBV11-1 to TRBJ2-7, with TRBD2 matching over 7 bases. The J segment lost 5 bases and the V segment lost 5 bases, leaving 9 bases of the junction unmatched. The CDR3 extends over 14 amino acids. Per the germline V gene, CDR1 is SGHAT and CDR2 is FQDESV (reference sequence). The CDR3 sequence is CASSLDYGGNEQYF. The CDR3 DNA follows: TGTGCCAGCAGCCTTGACTACGGGGGGAACGAGCAGTACTTC.

Concerning this clonotype: A read error may explain this, as a much larger clone is one base away. Because the library targeted alpha chains, this beta chain is an off-target read whose size means little. This rearrangement joins TRBV7-3 to TRBJ2-3; 10 bases are shared with TRBD2. Germline trimming cut 5 bases from V and 1 base from J; bases unmatched to any gene: 6. The CDR3 sequence is 16 residues long. Germline V CDR1 and CDR2: SGHTA, FQGTGA. The CDR3 DNA is TGTGCCAGCAGCACAGCCGGGACTAGCGGCACAGATACGCAGTATTTT. The encoded protein is CASSTAGTSGTDTQYF. The whole variable domain, filled in from reference TRBV7-3 and TRBJ2-3, reads GAGVSQTPSNKVTEKGKYVELRCDPISGHTALYWYRQSLGQGPEFLIYFQGTGAADDSGLPNDRFFAVRPEGSVSTLKIQRTERGDSAVYLCASSTAGTSGTDTQYFGPGTRLTVL.